This passage covers 10 T cell receptor beta chains from one sample sequenced in a study of response to subunit inactivated influenza vaccine. TCRdb re-derived calls from the RT-PCR reads in MiXCR, one entry per CDR3 protein. The sample lists more than 600,000 distinct CDR3 sequences; approximately 17% were seen once. Source: PBMCs from blood, taken around 5 days after vaccination. These receptors were taken from a man between 50 and 59 years old who received an inactivated influenza vaccine.

The sample holds a few counts of this clonotype. This chain's CDR3 is CASSLRTGVQETQYF. The CDR3 DNA sequence: TGTGCCAGCAGCCTACGGACAGGCGTCCAAGAGACCCAGTACTTC. This chain joins TRBV5-6 and TRBJ2-5, with 7 bases that match TRBD1. CDR3 size: 15 residues. Germline trimming cut 4 bases from V and 1 base from J; bases unmatched to any gene: 7. Germline V gives CDR1 SGHDT, CDR2 YYEEEE.

V gene TRBV7-9 combines with J gene TRBJ1-2; D unclear. Germline CDR1 SEHNR, CDR2 FQNEAQ (reference sequence). Trimming shortened V by 2 bases and J by 6 bases, and 10 bases separated the two germline ends. The length of the CDR3 is 13 residues. CDR3 sequence (DNA): TGTGCCAGCAGCTTATCTACAATCCATGGCTACACCTTC. Its translation: CASSLSTIHGYTF.

This chain connects TRBV7-3 to TRBJ2-7; maybe TRBD1 (5 bases). Germline V lookup: CDR1 SGHTA, CDR2 FQGTGA. V lost 5 bases to trimming and J lost 7 bases, with 15 bases between them. CDR3 length: 13 amino acids. CDR3 sequence: CASSQYTGGEQYF. The DNA of the CDR3 is TGTGCCAGCAGCCAATATACAGGTGGGGAGCAGTACTTC.

The chain uses TRBV5-4 and TRBJ2-3, with 11 bases aligning to TRBD1. The J segment lost 5 bases and the V segment lost 4 bases, leaving 6 bases of the junction unmatched. Germline V gives CDR1 SGHNT, CDR2 YYREEE (reference sequence). The CDR3 covers 15 residues. The CDR3 reads CASSSGTGGLDTQYF. In nucleotides, the CDR3 is TGTGCCAGCAGCAGTGGGACAGGGGGTTTAGATACGCAGTATTTT.

The chain has TRBV15 and TRBJ2-2, with unresolved D. The CDR3 is 13 amino acids. Germline CDR1 LNHNV, CDR2 YYDKDF (reference sequence). Trimming cost V 5 bases and J 6 bases, with 10 bases left between them. The CDR3 nucleotides read TGTGCCACCAGCTCCAAGACCGCCGGGGAGCTGTTTTTT. It specifies CATSSKTAGELFF.

The rearrangement joins TRBV7-2 to TRBJ2-7; TRBD1 agrees at 9 bases. V dropped 2 bases and J dropped 1; count of bases not matched to a gene: 6. Germline values: CDR1 SGHTA, CDR2 FQGNSA. The CDR3 is made up of 16 amino acids. The CDR3 protein is CASSLTRDRVSYEQYF. In DNA, the CDR3 is TGTGCCAGCAGCTTAACCCGGGACAGGGTTTCCTACGAGCAGTACTTC.

This clonotype was observed a handful of times. The chain joins TRBV9 to TRBJ1-3; TRBD1 matches at 8 bases. Germline V CDR1 and CDR2: SGDLS, YYNGEE. The CDR3 covers 16 residues. Trimming at V came to 3 bases and at J to 0 bases, leaving 5 bases not matched to a gene. This chain's CDR3 is CASSASQGVSGNTIYF. CDR3 coding DNA: TGTGCCAGCAGCGCATCACAGGGGGTCTCTGGAAACACCATATATTTT.

This clonotype turned up a few times. This sequence joins TRBV20-1 and TRBJ2-3; 8 bases align to TRBD2. This CDR3 is built from 15 residues. The V and J ends lost 4 bases and 1 base, in that order; junction bases with no gene match: 7. In germline, CDR1 is DFQATT, CDR2 SNEGSKA (reference sequence). As DNA, the CDR3 is TGCAGTGCTACCCCTCGGGGGGGCGGCACAGATACGCAGTATTTT. Translation gives CSATPRGGGTDTQYF.

This clonotype has at least ten counts. V usage is TRBV29-1 and J usage is TRBJ2-5; 12 nucleotides agree with TRBD2. CDR1 is SQVTM, CDR2 ANQGSEA, per germline. After removal of 3 bases from V and 2 bases from J, the junction contained 7 bases not matched to a gene. The CDR3 has 16 amino acids. Written as DNA, the CDR3 is TGCAGCGTTGACGGCGGACTAGCGGGACCTCAAGAGACCCAGTACTTC. This codes for CSVDGGLAGPQETQYF.

Here the CDR3 DNA reads TGTGCCAGCAGCCCTAGGGGGAGGGGGACAGGCGACTACGAGCAGTACTTC. This codes for CASSPRGRGTGDYEQYF. This chain joins TRBV7-2 and TRBJ2-7, with D tentatively TRBD1 (8 bases). Trimming removed 5 bases at V and 3 bases at J, with 23 bases between. The CDR3 is made up of 17 amino acids. Germline V gives CDR1 SGHTA, CDR2 FQGNSA.